This TCR beta chain was sequenced for a study of T cells in Graves' hyperthyroidism and ophthalmopathy. Study-wide points: In blood, most of the thyroid clonotypes expanded above 0.001 were also present.

Trimming removed 0 bases at V and 0 bases at J, with 11 bases between. CDR3 length equals 16 residues. Germline CDR1 MGHRA, CDR2 YSYEKL. Amplification of TCR beta CDR3 regions used RNA as the template. The study used the HTBI primer set for a first-round RT-PCR of the TCR CDR3. TCRdb reanalysed the multiplex PCR reads using MiXCR and keeps one entry per CDR3 protein. The sample carries about 500,000 distinct CDR3 sequences, about 15% recorded once. Note on this clonotype: Its antigen is unidentified.

What was sequenced was blood. J is TRBJ1-1 and V is TRBV4-1; possible D gene TRBD1, 5 bases. The TCR comes from a woman aged 18-30 years with Graves' ophthalmopathy. In DNA, the CDR3 is TGCGCCAGCAGCCAAGATCGCGCAGGGATGAACACTGAAGCTTTCTTT. Protein product: CASSQDRAGMNTEAFF.